This T cell receptor (beta chain) was captured in a study of OX40 agonist ivuxolimab in advanced cancers. Across the study: Enrollees could have had prior anti-PD-1, anti-PD-L1 or anti-CTLA-4 therapy, which over 35% had received.

Germline V gene sequence: CDR1 SGHAT, CDR2 FQNNGV. CDR3 size: 15 residues. The V and J ends lost 8 bases and 2 bases respectively, with 18 bases between them. Some clones are missing from TCRdb's copy, which holds only in-frame ones; the method was immunoSEQ multiplex PCR. Of tens of thousands of clones in the sample, around 85% were seen once. This TCR derives from an adult with an advanced solid tumor such as melanoma, head and neck, liver or kidney cancer. Sequencing used CD4+ or CD8+ T cells sorted from blood, obtained in a trial of the OX40 agonist ivuxolimab. The chain is built from TRBV11-2 and TRBJ1-2, with D perhaps matching TRBD1 (5 bases). The CDR3 region is CASGTLRGRNYGYTF. CDR3 coding DNA: TGTGCCAGCGGGACCTTGAGGGGCCGAAACTATGGCTACACCTTC.